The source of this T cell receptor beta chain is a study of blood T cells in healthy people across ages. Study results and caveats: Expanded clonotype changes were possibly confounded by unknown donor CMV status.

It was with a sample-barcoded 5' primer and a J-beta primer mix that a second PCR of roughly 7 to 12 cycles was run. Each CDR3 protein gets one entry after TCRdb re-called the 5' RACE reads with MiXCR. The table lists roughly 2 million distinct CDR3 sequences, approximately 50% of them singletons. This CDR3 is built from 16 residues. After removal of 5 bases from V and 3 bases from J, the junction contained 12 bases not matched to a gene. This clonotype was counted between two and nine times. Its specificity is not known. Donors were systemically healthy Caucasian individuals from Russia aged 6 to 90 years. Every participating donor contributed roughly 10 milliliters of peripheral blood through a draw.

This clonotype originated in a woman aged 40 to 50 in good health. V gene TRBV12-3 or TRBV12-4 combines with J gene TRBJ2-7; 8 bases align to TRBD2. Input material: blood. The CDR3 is CASSTAPILADYEQYF. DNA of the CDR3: TGTGCCAGCAGTACCGCCCCGATACTAGCGGACTACGAGCAGTACTTC.